One and the same sample provided the 32 T cell receptor beta chains below, sequenced in a study of blood T cell repertoires in COVID-19. Profiling relied on immunoSEQ multiplex PCR, and the TCRdb table lists in-frame clones only, not all of them. The sample lists roughly 380,000 clones, more than 85% occurring once. Specimen: PBMCs or T cells enriched from blood (not recorded which). Receptors originate from a woman aged 30 to 39 who had recovered from COVID-19.

The chain employs TRBV4-1 and TRBJ1-2; D unclear. Trimming left V 4 bases short and J 2 bases short, with 14 bases between. CDR1 is MGHRA, CDR2 YSYEKL, per germline. This CDR3 comprises 15 residues. CDR3 coding DNA: TGCGCCAGCAGCCCCTTTTGGGCAGGCAACTATGGCTACACCTTC. It is translated as CASSPFWAGNYGYTF.

The chain uses TRBV15 and TRBJ2-7; possibly TRBD2 for D (6 bases). Trimming removed 8 bases from V and 5 bases from J, with 16 bases in between. The CDR3 contains 13 residues. The germline V gene has CDR1 LNHNV and CDR2 YYDKDF (reference sequence). CDR3 nucleotide sequence: TGTGCCACCGCTTTAACTAGCTACGACGAGCAGTACTTC. Translated, it gives CATALTSYDEQYF.

This chain links TRBV27 with TRBJ1-4; the match to TRBD1 covers 8 bases. The V segment lost 5 bases and the J segment 2 bases; nucleotides outside the gene matches: 7. The CDR3 loop spans 16 amino acids. Germline V gene data show CDR1 as MNHEY and CDR2 as SMNVEV (reference sequence). Written as DNA, the CDR3 is TGTGCCAGCAGTCAGGGGGCAAGTACGACTAATGAAAAACTGTTTTTT. Translating it yields CASSQGASTTNEKLFF.

This chain uses TRBV28 with TRBJ1-1; TRBD1 agrees at 10 bases. V lost 5 bases to trimming and J lost 4 bases; unmatched junction nucleotides: 7. CDR3 size: 15 residues. CDR1 and CDR2 from the germline V gene are MDHEN and SYDVKM. Here the CDR3 DNA reads TGTGCCAGCAGTGCCACCGGGACAGGGGCCACTGAAGCTTTCTTT. It yields the protein CASSATGTGATEAFF.

The gene calls are TRBV5-1 and TRBJ2-1; D is unresolved. Looked up from germline, CDR1 is SGHRS and CDR2 is YFSETQ. The V and J ends lost 2 bases and 10 bases respectively, with 13 bases between them. The CDR3 is 13 amino acids. In DNA form, the CDR3 reads TGCGCCAGCAGCTTCCCGGGTAGCCGGGAGCAGTTCTTC. Translating it yields CASSFPGSREQFF. Full variable domain (rest looked up from reference TRBV5-1 and TRBJ2-1): KAGVTQTPRYLIKTRGQQVTLSCSPISGHRSVSWYQQTPGQGLQFLFEYFSETQRNKGNFPGRFSGRQFSNSRSEMNVSTLELGDSALYLCASSFPGSREQFFGPGTRLTVL.

The gene calls are TRBV13 and TRBJ2-7; 15 bases line up with TRBD2. CDR1 is PRHDT, CDR2 FYEKMQ, per germline (reference sequence). The CDR3 totals 18 residues. Trimming took 5 bases from V and 0 from J; bases not matched to a gene: 8. This CDR3 is CASSPMGTSGRNSYEQYF. CDR3 nucleotide sequence: TGTGCCAGCAGCCCGATGGGGACTAGCGGGAGGAACTCCTACGAGCAGTACTTC.

This chain's CDR3 is CAISVSRLAGLRGGQYEQYF. In DNA, the CDR3 is TGTGCCATCAGTGTCTCCCGACTAGCGGGTTTGCGGGGGGGGCAGTACGAGCAGTACTTC. The chain is built from TRBV10-3 and TRBJ2-7, with TRBD2 matching 10 bases. The germline V gene has CDR1 ENHRY and CDR2 SYGVKD. Trimming at V came to 4 bases and at J to 4 bases, leaving 22 bases not matched to a gene. This CDR3 is built from 20 residues.

This clone was picked up one time. The chain uses TRBV2 and TRBJ1-2; 8 nucleotides agree with TRBD1. The V gene end was trimmed by 8 bases and the J gene end by 2 bases; junction bases not matched to a gene: 1. Per germline, CDR1 SNHLY and CDR2 FYNNEI. The CDR3 is made up of 12 amino acids. The CDR3 sequence: CASGDRNYGYTF. CDR3 nucleotides: TGTGCCAGCGGGGACAGGAACTATGGCTACACCTTC. The variable domain in full, completed from reference TRBV2 and TRBJ1-2, reads EPEVTQTPSHQVTQMGQEVILRCVPISNHLYFYWYRQILGQKVEFLVSFYNNEISEKSEIFDDQFSVERPDGSNFTLKIRSTKLEDSAMYFCASGDRNYGYTFGSGTRLTVV.

The V gene is TRBV7-2, the J gene TRBJ1-5; 7 positions agree with TRBD1. This CDR3 is 13 amino acids long. Germline V gives CDR1 SGHTA, CDR2 FQGNSA. The ends lost 5 bases at V and 5 bases at J; junction bases unmatched: 3. The DNA of the CDR3 is TGTGCCAGCAGCCAGGACAGGTATCAGCCCCAGCATTTT. This codes for CASSQDRYQPQHF. Full variable domain (missing parts from reference TRBV7-2 and TRBJ1-5): GAGVSQSPSNKVTEKGKDVELRCDPISGHTALYWYRQSLGQGLEFLIYFQGNSAPDKSGLPSDRFSAERTGGSVSTLTIQRTQQEDSAVYLCASSQDRYQPQHFGDGTRLSIL.

The rearrangement joins TRBV19 to TRBJ1-1, with 9 bases aligning to TRBD1. Germline CDR1 is LNHDA and CDR2 is SQIVND (reference sequence). Trimming removed 4 bases from V and 4 bases from J; junction bases left unmatched: 4. The CDR3 runs to 14 residues. The DNA for the CDR3 is TGTGCCAGTAGTACCGGACAGGGGTTCACTGAAGCTTTCTTT. Its translation is CASSTGQGFTEAFF.

The chain uses TRBV14 and TRBJ2-3; 8 bases align to TRBD2. CDR3 length equals 15 residues. The germline V gene has CDR1 SGHDN and CDR2 FVKESK. Losses at the gene ends were 3 bases for V and 6 bases for J; bases not matched to a gene: 8. The DNA of the CDR3 is TGTGCCAGCAGCCAGTTCGGGGGGGGCCGGGATACGCAGTATTTT. As protein: CASSQFGGGRDTQYF.

The gene calls are TRBV19 and TRBJ1-2; weak D call: TRBD1 (6 bases). Germline loops: CDR1 LNHDA, CDR2 SQIVND (reference sequence). The CDR3 has 14 residues. V was trimmed by 10 bases and J by 6 bases, leaving 21 bases between them. CDR3 sequence: CATGTYRESDGYTF. The CDR3 DNA is TGTGCCACCGGAACTTACAGGGAGAGTGATGGCTACACCTTC. The full variable domain, with the rest looked up from reference TRBV19 and TRBJ1-2, is DGGITQSPKYLFRKEGQNVTLSCEQNLNHDAMYWYRQDPGQGLRLIYYSQIVNDFQKGDIAEGYSVSREKKESFPLTVTSAQKNPTAFYLCATGTYRESDGYTFGSGTRLTVV.

V is TRBV27 and J is TRBJ2-7, with TRBD1 as a possible D gene (5 bases). V gave up 5 bases and J gave up 2 bases, with 16 bases separating them. The V gene's germline CDR1 is MNHEY and CDR2 SMNVEV (reference sequence). The CDR3 loop spans 15 amino acids. CDR3 sequence: CASSPQIDRTYEQYF. The CDR3 DNA sequence: TGTGCCAGCAGTCCTCAAATAGACAGAACCTACGAGCAGTACTTC.

This sequence joins TRBV4-1 and TRBJ2-7; 9 bases are shared with TRBD1. J was trimmed by 2 bases and V by 1 base; bases with no gene match: 6. CDR1 and CDR2 (germline): MGHRA, YSYEKL. The CDR3 contains 16 residues. The CDR3 loop is CASSQVGQGIPYEQYF. CDR3 nucleotides: TGCGCCAGCAGCCAAGTGGGACAGGGTATTCCCTACGAGCAGTACTTC.

This chain uses TRBV9 with TRBJ2-5; TRBD2 agrees at 10 bases. The CDR3 has 14 amino acids. Germline CDR1 SGDLS, CDR2 YYNGEE. Trimming cost V 3 bases and J 5 bases; bases outside gene matches: 4. The CDR3 nucleotides are TGTGCCAGCAGCGAGGGGACTAGCGTGGAGACCCAGTACTTC. Translated: CASSEGTSVETQYF.

The chain is built from TRBV18 and TRBJ2-7; no firm D call. Germline V gives CDR1 KGHSH, CDR2 LQKENI. The CDR3 spans 14 residues. Trimming took 4 bases from V and 2 from J, leaving 12 bases between them. CDR3 bases: TGTGCCAGCTCACGAAGCGAGGAAACCTACGAGCAGTACTTC. It is translated as CASSRSEETYEQYF.

This chain connects TRBV6-4 to TRBJ1-2; the match to TRBD1 covers 10 bases. There are 13 residues in the CDR3. Per the germline V gene, CDR1 is MRHNA and CDR2 is SNTAGT. With 6 bases clipped from V and 4 bases from J, the junction kept 2 bases outside the gene matches. CDR3 sequence reads: CASRGQGTYGYTF. DNA for the CDR3: TGTGCCAGCAGGGGACAGGGGACCTATGGCTACACCTTC.

The V and J genes are TRBV5-1 and TRBJ2-7; perhaps TRBD2 as D (5 bases). Germline CDR1 is SGHRS and CDR2 is YFSETQ. V lost 3 bases and J 5 bases, leaving 12 bases between the germline ends. The CDR3 is 13 amino acids. The CDR3 region has the DNA TGCGCCAGCAGCTATAAGTCCGGGGACGAGCAGTACTTC. Translation gives CASSYKSGDEQYF.

This chain joins TRBV7-9 and TRBJ1-2, with a weak D call TRBD1 (5 bases). Germline V gives CDR1 SEHNR, CDR2 FQNEAQ (reference sequence). CDR3 size: 14 residues. V lost 1 base, J lost 5 bases, and 11 bases lay in between. CDR3 sequence reads: CASSLESSGYGYTF. The CDR3 DNA is TGTGCCAGCAGCTTAGAATCCTCAGGGTATGGCTACACCTTC.

This clone was detected only once. The same CDR3 arises from other DNA sequences in this sample as well. The chain combines TRBV5-1 with TRBJ1-4; 9 nucleotides align to TRBD1. Germline V gives CDR1 SGHRS, CDR2 YFSETQ. Trimming at V came to 4 bases and at J to 4 bases, leaving 5 bases not matched to a gene. CDR3 length: 15 residues. Here the CDR3 reads CASSPGQGINEKLFF. DNA of the CDR3: TGCGCCAGCAGCCCGGGACAGGGCATTAATGAAAAACTGTTTTTT.

In nucleotides, the CDR3 is TGTGCCAGCTCACCCCGGGACAAGACAGATACGCAGTATTTT. This translates into CASSPRDKTDTQYF. The V call is TRBV18, the J call TRBJ2-3; TRBD1 is a possible D gene (6 bases). CDR1 is KGHSH and CDR2 is LQKENI in the germline V gene. V dropped 3 bases and J dropped 3 bases, with 10 bases sitting between them. The CDR3 contains 14 residues.

The genes are TRBV19 and TRBJ1-1; 9 positions agree with TRBD1. From germline, CDR1 is LNHDA and CDR2 SQIVND (reference sequence). V shed 4 bases, J shed 1 base, and the junction held 4 bases outside the gene matches. The CDR3 is made up of 15 amino acids. The chain's CDR3 is CASSTRDRANTEAFF. The CDR3 bases are TGTGCCAGTAGTACCCGGGACAGGGCGAACACTGAAGCTTTCTTT.

The rearrangement uses TRBV7-8 and TRBJ2-7; 9 bases are shared with TRBD1. Germline CDR1 is SGHVS and CDR2 is FQNEAQ. Trimming took 5 bases from V and 3 from J; bases not matched to a gene: 14. The CDR3 has 17 residues. CDR3 DNA sequence: TGTGCCAGCAGCCCTAGGCCCGGGACAGGGAGAGGCTACGAGCAGTACTTC. Amino acid sequence: CASSPRPGTGRGYEQYF. The full variable domain, rest sourced from reference TRBV7-8 and TRBJ2-7, is GAGVSQSPRYKVAKRGQDVALRCDPISGHVSLFWYQQALGQGPEFLTYFQNEAQLDKSGLPSDRFFAERPEGSVSTLKIQRTQQEDSAVYLCASSPRPGTGRGYEQYFGPGTRLTVT.

The rearrangement uses TRBV5-1 and TRBJ2-7; 7 bases are a match to TRBD1. CDR3 size: 15 residues. J gave up 3 bases and V 0 bases, and 6 bases lay outside the gene matches. Germline CDR1 is SGHRS and CDR2 is YFSETQ. CDR3 in amino acids: CASSLAFGTDYEQYF. DNA of the CDR3: TGCGCCAGCAGCTTGGCCTTTGGGACAGACTACGAGCAGTACTTC.

The rearrangement joins TRBV7-9 to TRBJ2-7; 10 bases align to TRBD1. CDR1 and CDR2 from the germline V gene are SEHNR and FQNEAQ (reference sequence). There are 15 residues in the CDR3. J lost 1 base, V lost 4 bases, and 4 bases had no gene match. CDR3 DNA: TGTGCCAGCAGCTCCCCGGACAGGGGGTCCTACGAGCAGTACTTC. Residues: CASSSPDRGSYEQYF.

J is TRBJ2-7 and V is TRBV5-1, with D perhaps matching TRBD1 (6 bases). This CDR3 is 15 amino acids long. V gave up 4 bases and J gave up 3 bases, with 17 bases separating them. CDR1 is SGHRS and CDR2 is YFSETQ in the germline V gene. Written as DNA, the CDR3 is TGCGCCAGCAGCCCGGACAGCCGAAACTACTACGAGCAGTACTTC. This codes for CASSPDSRNYYEQYF. The complete variable domain, with remaining parts taken from reference TRBV5-1 and TRBJ2-7, reads KAGVTQTPRYLIKTRGQQVTLSCSPISGHRSVSWYQQTPGQGLQFLFEYFSETQRNKGNFPGRFSGRQFSNSRSEMNVSTLELGDSALYLCASSPDSRNYYEQYFGPGTRLTVT.

This chain links TRBV7-8 with TRBJ2-3, with 8 bases lining up with TRBD2. The CDR3 totals 13 residues. CDR1 and CDR2 from the germline V gene are SGHVS and FQNEAQ. The trim removed 5 bases at V and 4 bases at J, leaving 2 bases unmatched. The CDR3 here is CASSPGGADTQYF. The CDR3 nucleotides read TGTGCCAGCAGCCCGGGGGGGGCAGATACGCAGTATTTT. Looking up the rest from reference TRBV7-8 and TRBJ2-3 gives the full variable domain: GAGVSQSPRYKVAKRGQDVALRCDPISGHVSLFWYQQALGQGPEFLTYFQNEAQLDKSGLPSDRFFAERPEGSVSTLKIQRTQQEDSAVYLCASSPGGADTQYFGPGTRLTVL.

The chain carries TRBV4-2 and TRBJ2-1, with TRBD2 matching over 11 bases. CDR1 and CDR2 from the germline V gene are LGHNA and YNFKEQ. Unmatched junction bases numbered 9, after V lost 4 bases and J lost 7 bases. The CDR3 length is 16 residues. The CDR3 bases are TGTGCCAGCAGCCCAATTACTAGCGGGAGCGGGAATGAGCAGTTCTTC. Its translation: CASSPITSGSGNEQFF.

The rearrangement links TRBV19 to TRBJ2-3; TRBD1 matches 7 bases. V gave up 6 bases and J gave up 1 base; unmatched junction bases: 13. CDR1 LNHDA and CDR2 SQIVND come from the germline V gene (reference sequence). The CDR3 loop spans 17 amino acids. Here the CDR3 DNA reads TGTGCCAGTAGCCTAACGAGGGGGCGCAAGGGCACAGATACGCAGTATTTT. It specifies CASSLTRGRKGTDTQYF.

The V call is TRBV27, the J call TRBJ2-7; 13 nucleotides match TRBD2. J was trimmed by 0 bases and V by 6 bases; bases with no gene match: 5. The CDR3 runs 16 residues. Germline V gene data show CDR1 as MNHEY and CDR2 as SMNVEV (reference sequence). The CDR3, as DNA: TGTGCCAGCAGGGGACTAGCGGGGTCGAGCTCCTACGAGCAGTACTTC. It specifies CASRGLAGSSSYEQYF.

The gene calls are TRBV19 and TRBJ1-1, with 8 bases identical to TRBD1. The length of the CDR3 is 19 residues. Germline CDR1 and CDR2: LNHDA and SQIVND (reference sequence). Unmatched junction bases numbered 13, after V lost 0 bases and J lost 1 base. CDR3 sequence reads: CASSIDPRGRQGTNTEAFF. The CDR3 nucleotides are TGTGCCAGTAGTATAGATCCCAGGGGAAGACAGGGGACGAACACTGAAGCTTTCTTT.

This sequence joins TRBV10-3 and TRBJ2-7; D is unresolved. Per the germline V gene, CDR1 is ENHRY and CDR2 is SYGVKD. The CDR3 runs 12 residues. The CDR3 bases are TGTGCTAGCAGAGACTCAACCTACGAGCAGTACTTC. Amino acids: CASRDSTYEQYF.